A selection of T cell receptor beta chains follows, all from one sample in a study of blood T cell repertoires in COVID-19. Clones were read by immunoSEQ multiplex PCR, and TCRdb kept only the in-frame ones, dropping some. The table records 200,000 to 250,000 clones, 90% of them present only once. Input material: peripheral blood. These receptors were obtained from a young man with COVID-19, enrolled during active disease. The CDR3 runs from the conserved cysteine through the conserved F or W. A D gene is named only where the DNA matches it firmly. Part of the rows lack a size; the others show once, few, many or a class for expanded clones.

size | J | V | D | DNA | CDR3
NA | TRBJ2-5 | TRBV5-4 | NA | TGTGCCAGCAGCTCCGATCTCCTTGGAGTCCAAGAGACCCAGTACTTC | CASSSDLLGVQETQYF
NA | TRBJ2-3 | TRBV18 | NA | TGTGCCAGCTCACCACCCTATAGCACAGATACGCAGTATTTT | CASSPPYSTDTQYF
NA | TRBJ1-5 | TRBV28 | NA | TGTGCCAGCAGTTTATACAGGGCCGGCAATCAGCCCCAGCATTTT | CASSLYRAGNQPQHF
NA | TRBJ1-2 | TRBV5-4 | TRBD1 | TGTGCCAGCAGCTTCGGACAGGGGCTAGCGGAGGGCTACACCTTC | CASSFGQGLAEGYTF
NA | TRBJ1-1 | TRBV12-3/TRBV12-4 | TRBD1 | TGTGCCAGCACCTGGGACAGGGACACTGAAGCTTTCTTT | CASTWDRDTEAFF
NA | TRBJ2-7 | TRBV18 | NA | TGTGCCAGCTCAGGAGAATACGAGCAGTACTTC | CASSGEYEQYF
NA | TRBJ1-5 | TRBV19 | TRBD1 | TGTGCCAGTAGTATTGGGGACAGGAGATATAGCAATCAGCCCCAGCATTTT | CASSIGDRRYSNQPQHF
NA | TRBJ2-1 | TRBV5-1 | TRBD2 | TGCGCCAGCAGCTTCTTAGCGGGGGCTGGCAATGAGCAGTTCTTC | CASSFLAGAGNEQFF
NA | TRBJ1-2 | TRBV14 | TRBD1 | TGTGCCAGCAGCCATCGACAGGGGCCCTATGGCTACACCTTC | CASSHRQGPYGYTF
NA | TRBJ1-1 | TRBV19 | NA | TGTGCCACCGACCCGGGGGGAAACACTGAAGCTTTCTTT | CATDPGGNTEAFF
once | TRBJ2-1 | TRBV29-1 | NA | TGCAGCGTTGAGTCACAGCCTAACTACAATGAGCAGTTCTTC | CSVESQPNYNEQFF
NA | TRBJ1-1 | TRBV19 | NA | TGTGCCACAGGGGCAGGGCCTACCCTGAACACTGAAGCTTTCTTT | CATGAGPTLNTEAFF
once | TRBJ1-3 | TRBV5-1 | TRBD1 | TGCGCCAGCAGCGGGACAGGATCTGGAAACACCATATATTTT | CASSGTGSGNTIYF
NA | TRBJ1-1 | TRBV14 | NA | TGTGCCAGCAGCCAAGGAGGGAGTTTATACACTGAAGCTTTCTTT | CASSQGGSLYTEAFF
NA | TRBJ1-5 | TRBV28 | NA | TGTGCCAGCAGCCTCAGACAGAAAATCAATCAGCCCCAGCATTTT | CASSLRQKINQPQHF
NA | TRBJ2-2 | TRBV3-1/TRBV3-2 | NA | TGTGCCAGCAGCTTCCACAGGGGGGGTGCTGCCGGGGAGCTGTTTTTT | CASSFHRGGAAGELFF
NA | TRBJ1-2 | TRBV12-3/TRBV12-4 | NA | TGTGCCAGCAGTTTAACCCTACAGACTGGCTACACCTTC | CASSLTLQTGYTF
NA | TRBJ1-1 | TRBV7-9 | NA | TGTGCCAGCAGCTTCAGGGCGAGGAACACTGAAGCTTTCTTT | CASSFRARNTEAFF
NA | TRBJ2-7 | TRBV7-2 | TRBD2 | TGTGCCAGCAGCCGGGGGGAGACGCCCTACGAGCAGTACTTC | CASSRGETPYEQYF
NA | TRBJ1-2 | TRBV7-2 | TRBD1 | TGTGCCAGCAGCTCCTTCCTGATAACCTGGGACAGCCGCCCCTATGGCTACACCTTC | CASSSFLITWDSRPYGYTF